The clone carrying this T cell receptor (beta chain) came up a few times. Its cognate antigen is unknown. The record originates from a study of beta chain features in type 1 diabetes. Study-wide context: There were approximately 100 million sorted cells examined across all samples.

As every portion of the isolated RNA was reverse transcribed, the sequencing read expressed TCRB transcripts. TCRdb keeps only in-frame clones here, not all; method: immunoSEQ multiplex PCR. The table shows around 280,000 clones, with approximately 16% occurring only once. CDR3 length equals 14 residues. Deletions cut 3 bases from V and 6 bases from J, with 15 bases between. Germline-derived CDR1 and CDR2 are PRHDT and FYEKMQ (reference sequence). General study points: There were fewer insertions and more deletions at the VDJ junctions of type 1 diabetes patients. All four CD4+ subsets from Type 1 diabetes patients carried moderately but significantly shorter TCRB CDR3s.

Input material: naive CD4+ T cells from blood. The gene calls are TRBV13 and TRBJ2-7; no clear D gene. This receptor was taken from a man between 18 and 35 years old with type 1 diabetes. CDR3: CASSLKWLSGEQYF. The CDR3 region has the DNA TGTGCCAGCAGCTTGAAATGGCTCTCGGGCGAGCAGTACTTC.